The 8 T cell receptor beta chains listed next were all sequenced from one sample in a study of siplizumab effects on memory and regulatory T cells. Measured with immunoSEQ multiplex PCR; TCRdb has only the in-frame clones, and not every one. The sample records 60,000 to 70,000 clones, approximately 89% being singletons. The specimen sequenced was Tregs sorted from blood. The receptor set was obtained from a human donor in good health.

This clone was seen just once. This chain's CDR3 is CASSPPLGTRANIQYF. The CDR3 coding sequence is TGTGCCAGCTCACCTCCTCTGGGGACAAGGGCTAACATTCAGTACTTC. V and J are TRBV18 and TRBJ2-4; a weak D match, TRBD1 (6 bases). CDR1 is KGHSH, CDR2 LQKENI, per germline. V lost 3 bases and J 7 bases, leaving 19 bases between the germline ends. The CDR3 length is 16 residues. Variable domain in full (rest from reference TRBV18 and TRBJ2-4): NAGVMQNPRHLVRRRGQEARLRCSPMKGHSHVYWYRQLPEEGLKFMVYLQKENIIDESGMPKERFSAEFPKEGPSILRIQQVVRGDSAAYFCASSPPLGTRANIQYFGAGTRLSVL.

The chain has TRBV5-1 and TRBJ2-1; TRBD2 matches at 12 bases. CDR1 and CDR2 from the germline V gene are SGHRS and YFSETQ. V was pared by 3 bases and J by 6 bases, with 10 bases of the junction left unmatched. This CDR3 is 17 amino acids long. The CDR3 nucleotides read TGCGCCAGCAGCTCGACTAGCGGGAGAGGAGGTTTCAATGAGCAGTTCTTC. Translating gives CASSSTSGRGGFNEQFF.

The CDR3 region has the DNA TGTGCCAGCAGTTGGACAGGGTTGCACGGGGGGGAGACCCAGTACTTC. This codes for CASSWTGLHGGETQYF. The rearrangement uses TRBV2 and TRBJ2-5, with D perhaps matching TRBD1 (8 bases). V lost 5 bases and J 5 bases, leaving 21 bases between the germline ends. The CDR3 covers 16 residues. CDR1 and CDR2 (germline): SNHLY, FYNNEI.

The gene calls are TRBV28 and TRBJ1-5, with D possibly TRBD1 on 6 matching bases. From germline, CDR1 is MDHEN and CDR2 SYDVKM. V dropped 3 bases and J dropped 2 bases, with 8 bases sitting between them. This CDR3 is built from 14 residues. Written as DNA, the CDR3 is TGTGCCAGCAGTTTTTACAGGGGCAATCAGCCCCAGCATTTT. Its translation: CASSFYRGNQPQHF.

This sequence joins TRBV29-1 and TRBJ2-5; unclear D gene. The CDR3 consists of 13 residues. Trimming shortened V by 6 bases and J by 0 bases, and 11 bases separated the two germline ends. Germline V gives CDR1 SQVTM, CDR2 ANQGSEA. The DNA of the CDR3 is TGCAGCGTCGTCTACCCAAACCAAGAGACCCAGTACTTC. Translating gives CSVVYPNQETQYF.

This chain links TRBV2 with TRBJ2-7; no firm D call. V lost 5 bases and J 7 bases, leaving 6 bases between the germline ends. This CDR3 has 10 residues. Germline-derived CDR1 and CDR2 are SNHLY and FYNNEI. CDR3 residues: CASSYSEQYF. CDR3 DNA sequence: TGTGCCAGCAGTTACTCAGAGCAGTACTTC.

The V and J genes are TRBV2 and TRBJ2-5, with 8 bases that match TRBD2. The V gene's germline CDR1 is SNHLY and CDR2 FYNNEI. The CDR3 runs 16 residues. Trimming removed 8 bases from V and 0 bases from J; junction bases left unmatched: 11. CDR3 residues: CASSRGVAGYQETQYF. In DNA form, the CDR3 reads TGTGCCAGCTCCCGGGGGGTAGCGGGATACCAAGAGACCCAGTACTTC.

The chain recombines TRBV28 with TRBJ1-4, with D unclear. The V end lost 7 bases, the J end lost 4 bases, and 16 bases lay between the germline ends. In germline, CDR1 is MDHEN, CDR2 SYDVKM. CDR3 length: 15 residues. In nucleotides, the CDR3 is TGTGCCAGCACCCCGTCGGGGTTCCTTAATGAAAAACTGTTTTTT. It is translated as CASTPSGFLNEKLFF.